The entry below describes one T cell receptor (beta chain). The data are from a study of shared clonotypes between healthy human individuals. Germline V CDR1 and CDR2: SGHDN, FVKESK. The CDR3 has 17 residues. The trim removed 1 base at V and 2 bases at J, leaving 5 bases unmatched. Clones were read by immunoSEQ multiplex PCR, and TCRdb kept only the in-frame ones, dropping some. Of about 490,000 clones listed, 65% to 85% were seen once; the top ten hold about 13%. The specimen sequenced was PBMCs. The gene calls are TRBV14 and TRBJ2-3, with 11 bases identical to TRBD2. The sequence derives from a woman aged 40 to 50 in good health. Some clones in this sample may be carry-over from other donors' samples. The chain's CDR3 is CASSQARLAGYTDTQYF. The DNA of the CDR3 is TGTGCCAGCAGCCAAGCCCGACTAGCGGGGTACACAGATACGCAGTATTTT.